This TCR beta chain was obtained from a study of shared clonotypes between healthy human individuals. Study overall: CD4 naive cells filled three plates per donor, CD4 memory three, CD8 naive two and CD8 memory one.

This clone was found once. Its matching antigen is unknown. Other DNA sequences in the sample encode the same CDR3. The CDR3 has 12 amino acids. V gave up 4 bases and J gave up 2 bases, with 7 bases separating them. Germline-derived CDR1 and CDR2 are SQVTM and ANQGSEA. Using 200 ng DNA, about 30,000 T cell genomes, the sorted-subset replicate PCRs were run. Measured with immunoSEQ multiplex PCR; TCRdb has only the in-frame clones, and not every one. The sample has hundreds of thousands of clones, roughly 98% seen once. Findings and caveats of the study: Approximately 4.6% of naive CD4 clonotypes were common to a few donors.

CD45RO-negative cells were positively selected for CCR7, leaving out terminally differentiated effector memory CD45RA+ cells. The TCR comes from a man in his thirties or forties in good health. The material sequenced was naive CD8+ T cells sorted from blood. This chain links TRBV29-1 with TRBJ2-3; D is unclear. The CDR3 nucleotides are TGCAGCGTTGTTGGATCCACAGATACGCAGTATTTT. Translated, it gives CSVVGSTDTQYF.